The rows below give T cell receptor beta chains drawn from one sample of a study of neurological immune-mediated disorders. MiXCR, applied by TCRdb to the 5' RACE reads, yields one record per CDR3 protein. The sample consists of 45,000 to 55,000 distinct CDR3 sequences, 3% to 3.5% of them appearing once. Material: PBMCs. The receptors shown here come from a man between 35 and 55 years old with multiple sclerosis. Both conserved end residues are part of each CDR3. Fields, in order: V gene, J gene, D gene, clone size, CDR3 DNA, CDR3 protein. D genes are given only for firm matches. The size field is filled for only some rows; it gives once, few, many or a size class.

TRBV29-1,TRBJ2-5,NA,many,TGCAGCGTTGTACGGATGCAAGAGACCCAGTACTTC,CSVVRMQETQYF
TRBV12-3/TRBV12-4,TRBJ1-2,NA,many,TGTGCCAGCAGTTTGGTAGGGGATTTCTATGGCTACACCTTC,CASSLVGDFYGYTF
TRBV12-3/TRBV12-4,TRBJ1-5,NA,many,TGTGCCAGCAGTTTGGGAACGAACCCTAGCAATCAGCCCCAGCATTTT,CASSLGTNPSNQPQHF
TRBV20-1,TRBJ2-1,NA,many,TGCAGTGCTAGTGCCGTACTGAACAATGAGCAGTTCTTC,CSASAVLNNEQFF
TRBV9,TRBJ2-7,TRBD1,many,TGTGCCAGCAGCGTAGGAGGGGGCTTATCGGAGCAGTACTTC,CASSVGGGLSEQYF
TRBV7-9,TRBJ2-1,TRBD2,many,TGTGCCAGCGAAGATACTAGCGGGGAAATCTTC,CASEDTSGEIF
TRBV12-3/TRBV12-4,TRBJ2-3,TRBD2,many,TGTGCCAGCAGTTCCGGATTGAGCGGGGGAAAGTATTTT,CASSSGLSGGKYF
TRBV29-1,TRBJ2-1,NA,many,TGCAGCGTTGAAGGTTTGCAGGGTAAGAGCTACAATGAGCAGTTCTTC,CSVEGLQGKSYNEQFF
TRBV20-1,TRBJ1-2,NA,many,TGCAGTGCTAGTTTAAGGGCTGGGGGCTACACCTTC,CSASLRAGGYTF
TRBV20-1,TRBJ2-7,NA,NA,TGCAGTGCTAGTTGGGGAACACAGGGCGAGCAGTACTTC,CSASWGTQGEQYF
TRBV5-1,TRBJ1-4,NA,many,TGCGCCAGCAGCTTTCCGGGACGGCCTAATGAAAAACTGTTTTTT,CASSFPGRPNEKLFF
TRBV5-1,TRBJ2-3,NA,few,TGCGCCAGCAGCTTGGAAGCAGGGAGCACAGATACGCAGTATTTT,CASSLEAGSTDTQYF
TRBV7-2,TRBJ2-7,NA,many,TGTGCCAGCAGCTTAAGAGGGGGTAGCTCCTACGAGCAGTACTTC,CASSLRGGSSYEQYF
TRBV5-5,TRBJ2-7,TRBD1,many,TGTGCCAGCAGCACCCGGACAGGGTTGGACGAGCAGTACTTC,CASSTRTGLDEQYF
TRBV12-3/TRBV12-4,TRBJ1-5,TRBD1,many,TGTGCCAGCACTACCGGGGACAGGGATCAGCCCCAGCATTTT,CASTTGDRDQPQHF
TRBV20-1,TRBJ2-1,TRBD2,NA,TGCAGTGCTAGGGTGGCTAGCGGGGGATACAATGAGCAGTTCTTC,CSARVASGGYNEQFF
TRBV20-1,TRBJ2-7,NA,many,TGCAGTGCTAGAGAGTCGAGAAGCTACGAGCAGTACTTC,CSARESRSYEQYF
TRBV6-5,TRBJ2-5,NA,NA,TGTGCCAGCAGTACGACAGCCCAAGAGACCCAGTACTTC,CASSTTAQETQYF
TRBV5-1,TRBJ2-6,NA,many,TGCGCCAGCAGCTTGATGGATCCTGGGGCCAACGTCCTGACTTTC,CASSLMDPGANVLTF
TRBV7-2,TRBJ2-1,NA,many,TGTGCCAGCAGCTTGAGGAAAAGCTCCTACAATGAGCAGTTCTTC,CASSLRKSSYNEQFF
TRBV5-1,TRBJ2-2,TRBD2,many,TGCGCCAGCAGCTCCCCTAGCGGGGCGAACACCGGGGAGCTGTTTTTT,CASSSPSGANTGELFF
TRBV6-5,TRBJ2-1,TRBD2,many,TGTGCCAGCAGACCGTCCAGCTGGGCGGGGGGCTGGAATGAGCAGTTCTTC,CASRPSSWAGGWNEQFF
TRBV20-1,TRBJ1-2,TRBD1,many,TGCAGTGCTAGCCGGGACAGGGGGCGCAGGGGCTACACCTTC,CSASRDRGRRGYTF
TRBV20-1,TRBJ2-1,TRBD1,NA,TGCAGTGCTAGGGGGACAGGGCGTGGTGAGCAGTTCTTC,CSARGTGRGEQFF
TRBV28,TRBJ2-7,TRBD1,many,TGTGCCAGCAGGGAAGGGGTCGGACAGGCCTACGAGCAGTACTTC,CASREGVGQAYEQYF
TRBV20-1,TRBJ2-7,TRBD2,many,TGCAGTGCGAGCGGGAACTCCTACGAGCAGTACTTC,CSASGNSYEQYF
TRBV2,TRBJ1-1,NA,many,TGTGCCAGCAACCCACAGAGTTTGAACACTGAAGCTTTCTTT,CASNPQSLNTEAFF